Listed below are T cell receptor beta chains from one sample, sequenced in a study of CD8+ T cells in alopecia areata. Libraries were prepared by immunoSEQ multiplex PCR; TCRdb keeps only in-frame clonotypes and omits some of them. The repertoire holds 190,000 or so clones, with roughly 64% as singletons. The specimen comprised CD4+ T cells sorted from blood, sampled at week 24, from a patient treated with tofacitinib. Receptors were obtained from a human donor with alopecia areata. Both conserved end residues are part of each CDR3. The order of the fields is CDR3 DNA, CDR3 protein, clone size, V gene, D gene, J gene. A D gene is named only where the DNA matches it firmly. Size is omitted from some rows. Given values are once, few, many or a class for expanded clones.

TGTGCCAGCAGCTTAGGGACTAGCGGTCAAGAGACCCAGTACTTC	CASSLGTSGQETQYF	.	TRBV5-4	TRBD2	TRBJ2-5
TGCGCCAGCAGCAGGGACAGGTACGAGCAGTACTTC	CASSRDRYEQYF	.	TRBV5-1	TRBD1	TRBJ2-7
TGTGCCAGCCGCCACAGGACAGGGATACAAGAGACCCAGTACTTC	CASRHRTGIQETQYF	few	TRBV7-9	TRBD1	TRBJ2-5
TGTGCCTGGAGTGTAAGAGGGGATAGCAATCAGCCCCAGCATTTT	CAWSVRGDSNQPQHF	.	TRBV30	.	TRBJ1-5
TGTGCCAGCAGCCAAGATTGGGGGGAGCAAGAGACCCAGTACTTC	CASSQDWGEQETQYF	.	TRBV4-2	.	TRBJ2-5
TGTGCCTGGAGTGGACTAGCGGGAGCAGATACGCAGTATTTT	CAWSGLAGADTQYF	.	TRBV30	TRBD2	TRBJ2-3
TGTGCCAGCTCACCAGCGGAGGTCCATATCGAGCAGTACTTC	CASSPAEVHIEQYF	.	TRBV18	.	TRBJ2-7
TGTGCCAGCAGCGTAACCTGGGGCGGTTCGGAGACCCAGTACTTC	CASSVTWGGSETQYF	.	TRBV11-1	.	TRBJ2-5
TGCGCCAGCAGCCCCCAGGGGCCAGGGAACACTGAAGCTTTCTTT	CASSPQGPGNTEAFF	.	TRBV5-1	.	TRBJ1-1
TGTGCCAGCAGCTTCCCGGGAGGGAGAAAGACCCAGTACTTC	CASSFPGGRKTQYF	many	TRBV7-2	TRBD2	TRBJ2-5
TGTGCCAGCAGTGTGAGCAGCTATGGCTACACCTTC	CASSVSSYGYTF	.	TRBV2	.	TRBJ1-2
TGTGCCAGTCTATCCCTAGCGGCCCTTTACAATGAGCAGTTCTTC	CASLSLAALYNEQFF	.	TRBV14	TRBD2	TRBJ2-1
TGTGCCAGCTCACCGGTCCGGGAACGAAGCACCGGGGAGCTGTTTTTT	CASSPVRERSTGELFF	.	TRBV18	.	TRBJ2-2